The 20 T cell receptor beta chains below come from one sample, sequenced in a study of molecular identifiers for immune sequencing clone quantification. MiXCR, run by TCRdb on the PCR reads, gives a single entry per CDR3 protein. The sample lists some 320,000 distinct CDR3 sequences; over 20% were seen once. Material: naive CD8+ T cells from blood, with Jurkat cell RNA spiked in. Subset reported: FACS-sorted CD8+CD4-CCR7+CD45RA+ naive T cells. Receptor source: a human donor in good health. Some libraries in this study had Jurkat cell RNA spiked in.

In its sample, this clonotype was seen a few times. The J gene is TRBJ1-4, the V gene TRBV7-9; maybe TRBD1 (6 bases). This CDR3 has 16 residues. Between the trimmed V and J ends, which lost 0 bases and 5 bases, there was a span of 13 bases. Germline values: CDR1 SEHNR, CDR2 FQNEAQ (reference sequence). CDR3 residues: CASSLARGDPNEKLFF. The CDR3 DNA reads TGTGCCAGCAGCTTAGCCAGGGGCGACCCAAATGAAAAACTGTTTTTT.

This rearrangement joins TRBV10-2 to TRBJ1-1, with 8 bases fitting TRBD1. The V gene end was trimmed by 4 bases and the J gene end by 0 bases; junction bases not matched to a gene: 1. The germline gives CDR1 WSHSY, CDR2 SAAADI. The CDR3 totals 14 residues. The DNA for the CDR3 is TGCGCCAGCAGTGGGGGACAGGTGAACACTGAAGCTTTCTTT. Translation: CASSGGQVNTEAFF.

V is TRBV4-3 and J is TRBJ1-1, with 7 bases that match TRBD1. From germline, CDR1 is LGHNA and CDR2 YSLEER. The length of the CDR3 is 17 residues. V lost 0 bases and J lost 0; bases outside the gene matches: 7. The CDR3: CASSQDGGGLLNTEAFF. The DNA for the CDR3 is TGCGCCAGCAGCCAAGATGGAGGGGGCCTACTGAACACTGAAGCTTTCTTT.

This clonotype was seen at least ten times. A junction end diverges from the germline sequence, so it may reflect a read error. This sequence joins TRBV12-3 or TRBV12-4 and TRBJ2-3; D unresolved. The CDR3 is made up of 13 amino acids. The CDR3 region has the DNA TGTGCCAGCAGCTTAGCTAGCACAGATACGCAGTATTTT. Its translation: CASSLASTDTQYF.

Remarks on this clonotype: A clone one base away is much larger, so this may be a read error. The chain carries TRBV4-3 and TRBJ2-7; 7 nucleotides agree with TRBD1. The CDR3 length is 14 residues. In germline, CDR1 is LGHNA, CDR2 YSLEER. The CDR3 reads CASSWDSSPYEQHF. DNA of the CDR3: TGCGCCAGCAGCTGGGACAGTAGTCCCTACGAGCAGCACTTC.

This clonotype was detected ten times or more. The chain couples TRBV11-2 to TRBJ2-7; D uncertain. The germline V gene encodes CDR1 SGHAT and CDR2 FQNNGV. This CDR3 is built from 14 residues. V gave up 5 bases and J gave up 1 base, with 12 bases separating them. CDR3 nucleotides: TGTGCCAGCAGCGCCAACCCCTCGTCCTACGAGCAGTACTTC. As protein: CASSANPSSYEQYF.

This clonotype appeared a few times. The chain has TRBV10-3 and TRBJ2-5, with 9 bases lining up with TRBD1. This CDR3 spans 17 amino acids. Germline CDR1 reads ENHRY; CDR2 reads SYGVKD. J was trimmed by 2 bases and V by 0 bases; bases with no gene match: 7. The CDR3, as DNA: TGTGCCATCAGTGAGTCAGGTGGACAGGGGCTTCAAGAGACCCAGTACTTC. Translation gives CAISESGGQGLQETQYF.

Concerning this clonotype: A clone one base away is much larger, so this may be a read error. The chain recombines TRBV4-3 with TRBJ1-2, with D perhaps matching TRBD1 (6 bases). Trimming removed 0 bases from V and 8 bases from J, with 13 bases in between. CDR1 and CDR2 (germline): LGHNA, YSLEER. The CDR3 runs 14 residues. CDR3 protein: CASSQDISQGGYTF. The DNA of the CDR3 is TGCGCCAGCAGCCAAGATATATCCCAGGGGGGCTACACCTTC.

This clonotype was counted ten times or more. CDR3: CATDRDVTYEQYF. CDR3 bases: TGTGCCACCGACCGGGACGTTACCTACGAGCAGTACTTC. The genes are TRBV6-1 and TRBJ2-7; D may be TRBD1 or TRBD2 (5 bases each). The CDR3 contains 13 residues. Trimming shortened V by 10 bases and J by 2 bases, and 15 bases separated the two germline ends. Looked up from germline, CDR1 is MNHNS and CDR2 is SASEGT.

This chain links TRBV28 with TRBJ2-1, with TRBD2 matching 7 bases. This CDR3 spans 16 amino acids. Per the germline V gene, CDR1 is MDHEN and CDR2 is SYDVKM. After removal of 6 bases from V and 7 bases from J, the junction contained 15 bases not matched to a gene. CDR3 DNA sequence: TGTGCCAGCAGCCTCCCGGGGGGTCCGTTGGGGAATGAGCAGTTCTTC. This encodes CASSLPGGPLGNEQFF. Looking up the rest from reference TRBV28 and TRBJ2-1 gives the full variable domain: DVKVTQSSRYLVKRTGEKVFLECVQDMDHENMFWYRQDPGLGLRLIYFSYDVKMKEKGDIPEGYSVSREKKERFSLILESASTNQTSMYLCASSLPGGPLGNEQFFGPGTRLTVL.

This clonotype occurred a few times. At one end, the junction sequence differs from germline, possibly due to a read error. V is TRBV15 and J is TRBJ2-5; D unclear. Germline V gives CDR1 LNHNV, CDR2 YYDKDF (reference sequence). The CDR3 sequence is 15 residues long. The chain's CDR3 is CATSRDLGSQGTQYF. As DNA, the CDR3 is TGTGCCACCAGCAGAGATCTCGGCAGCCAAGGGACCCAGTACTTC.

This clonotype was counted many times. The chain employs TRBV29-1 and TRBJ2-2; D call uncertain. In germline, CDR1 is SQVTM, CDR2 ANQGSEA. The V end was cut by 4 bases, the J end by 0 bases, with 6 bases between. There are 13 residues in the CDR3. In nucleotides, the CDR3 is TGCAGCGTTGTGGCAACGAACACCGGGGAGCTGTTTTTT. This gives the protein CSVVATNTGELFF.

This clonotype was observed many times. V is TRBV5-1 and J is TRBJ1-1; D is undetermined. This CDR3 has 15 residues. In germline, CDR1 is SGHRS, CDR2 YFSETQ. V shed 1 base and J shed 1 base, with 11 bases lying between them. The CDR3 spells CASSLFVPENTEAFF. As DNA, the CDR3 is TGCGCCAGCAGCTTGTTCGTACCCGAGAACACTGAAGCTTTCTTT.

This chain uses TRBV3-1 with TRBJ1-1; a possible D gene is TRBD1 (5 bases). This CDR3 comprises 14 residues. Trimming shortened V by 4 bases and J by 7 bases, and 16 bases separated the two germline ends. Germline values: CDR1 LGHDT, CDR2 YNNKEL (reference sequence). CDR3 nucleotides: TGTGCCAGCAGCCTCGGGGGGGGTGATCATGAAGCTTTCTTT. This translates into CASSLGGGDHEAFF.

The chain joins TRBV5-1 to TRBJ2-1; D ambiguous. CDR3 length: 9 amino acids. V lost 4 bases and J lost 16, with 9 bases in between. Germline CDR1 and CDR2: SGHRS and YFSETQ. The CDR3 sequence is CASSLGVFF. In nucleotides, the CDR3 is TGCGCCAGCAGCCTCGGCGTTTTCTTC.

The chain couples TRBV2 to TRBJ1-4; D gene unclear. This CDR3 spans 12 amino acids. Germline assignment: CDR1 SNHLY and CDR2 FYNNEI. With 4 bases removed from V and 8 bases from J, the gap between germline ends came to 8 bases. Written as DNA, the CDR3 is TGTGCCAGCAGTGTGCCGGACGAAAAACTGTTTTTT. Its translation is CASSVPDEKLFF.

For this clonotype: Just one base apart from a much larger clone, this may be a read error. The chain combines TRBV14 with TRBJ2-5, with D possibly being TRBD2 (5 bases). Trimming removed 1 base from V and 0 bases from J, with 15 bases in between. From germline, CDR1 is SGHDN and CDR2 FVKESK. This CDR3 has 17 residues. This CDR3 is CASSQGAPLRDQETQYF. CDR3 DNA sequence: TGTGCCAGCAGCCAAGGAGCTCCGTTGCGGGACCAAGAGACCCAGTACTTC.

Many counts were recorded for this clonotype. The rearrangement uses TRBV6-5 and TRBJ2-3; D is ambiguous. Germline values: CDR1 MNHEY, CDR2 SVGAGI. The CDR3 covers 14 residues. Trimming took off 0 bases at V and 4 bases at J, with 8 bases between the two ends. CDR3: CASSYSTMADTQYF. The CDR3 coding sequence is TGTGCCAGCAGTTACTCGACGATGGCAGATACGCAGTATTTT.

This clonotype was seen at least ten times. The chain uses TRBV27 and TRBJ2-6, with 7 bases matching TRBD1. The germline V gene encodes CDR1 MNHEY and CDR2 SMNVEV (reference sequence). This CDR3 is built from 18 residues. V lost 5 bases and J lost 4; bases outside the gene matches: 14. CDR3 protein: CASSTSTGLSAGANVLTF. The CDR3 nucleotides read TGTGCCAGCAGTACATCGACAGGGTTATCTGCAGGGGCCAACGTCCTGACTTTC.

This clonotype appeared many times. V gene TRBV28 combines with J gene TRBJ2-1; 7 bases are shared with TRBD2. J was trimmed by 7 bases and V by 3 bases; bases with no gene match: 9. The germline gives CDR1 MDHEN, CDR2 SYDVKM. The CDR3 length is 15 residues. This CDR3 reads CASSLMGGSKNEQFF. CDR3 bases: TGTGCCAGCAGTTTGATGGGAGGGTCGAAGAATGAGCAGTTCTTC.